This T cell receptor beta chain stems from a study of cytomegalovirus exposure and HLA in healthy donors. On the study more broadly: The same platform was used for the 110 or so validation repertoires and the roughly 600 first-cohort repertoires, a later analysis reported.

V lost 8 bases and J lost 7; bases outside the gene matches: 4. The CDR3 sequence is 11 residues long. CDR1 and CDR2 from the germline V gene are SQVTM and ANQGSEA. Some clones are missing from TCRdb's copy, which holds only in-frame ones; the method was immunoSEQ multiplex PCR. The sample yields about 160,000 clones, approximately 89% seen once. This receptor was taken from a woman in her late teens or twenties in good health and CMV-seropositive. The chain uses TRBV29-1 and TRBJ1-4; 7 positions agree with TRBD1. The specimen was PBMCs. The CDR3 loop is CSFNRGEKLFF. The CDR3 nucleotides are TGCAGCTTCAACAGGGGTGAAAAACTGTTTTTT. The full variable domain, completed using reference TRBV29-1 and TRBJ1-4, is SAVISQKPSRDICQRGTSLTIQCQVDSQVTMMFWYRQQPGQSLTLIATANQGSEATYESGFVIDKFPISRPNLTFSTLTVSNMSPEDSSIYLCSFNRGEKLFFGSGTQLSVL.